The T cell receptor (beta chain) described here comes from a study of Ad26.COV2.S vaccination and SARS-CoV-2 variants. Treatment specified: 15 to 20 received Ad26.COV2.S at low or high dose, single or two shots; several received placebo; per-sample allocation not given. Sampling was done on day 63 after the first vaccine or placebo injection. It was Wuhan-strain SARS-CoV-2 spike that the Ad26 vaccine vector expressed. The ends lost 4 bases at V and 6 bases at J; junction bases unmatched: 4. Germline CDR1 MNHEY, CDR2 SMNVEV (reference sequence). The CDR3 length is 15 residues. The data were produced by immunoSEQ multiplex PCR, yet TCRdb's version contains in-frame clones alone and is incomplete. The sample includes about 380,000 clones, 83% of them seen just once.

This receptor was identified in a person between 18 and 65 years old who received the Ad26.COV2.S COVID-19 vaccine or a placebo. The sample consisted of peripheral blood, taken in a trial of Ad26.COV2.S vaccine versus placebo. The chain uses TRBV27 and TRBJ1-6; 9 nucleotides match TRBD1. The CDR3 region has the DNA TGTGCCAGCAGTTACGGACAGGGGCTTAATTCACCCCTCCACTTT. Translation gives CASSYGQGLNSPLHF.